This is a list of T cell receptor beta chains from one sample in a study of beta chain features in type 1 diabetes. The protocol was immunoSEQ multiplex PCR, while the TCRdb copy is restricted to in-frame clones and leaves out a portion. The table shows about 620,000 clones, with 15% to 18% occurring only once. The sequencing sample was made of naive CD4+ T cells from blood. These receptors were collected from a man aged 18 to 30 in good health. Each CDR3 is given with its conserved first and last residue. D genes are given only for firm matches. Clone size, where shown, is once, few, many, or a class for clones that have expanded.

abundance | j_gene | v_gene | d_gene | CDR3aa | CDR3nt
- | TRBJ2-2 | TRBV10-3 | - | CAIRGTANTGELFF | TGTGCCATCAGAGGGACCGCTAACACCGGGGAGCTGTTTTTT
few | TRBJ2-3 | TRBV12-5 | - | CASGPTGPADTQYF | TGTGCTAGTGGTCCCACGGGACCGGCAGATACGCAGTATTTT
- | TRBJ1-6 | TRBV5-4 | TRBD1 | CASSLKTGFDSPLHF | TGTGCCAGCAGCTTAAAGACAGGGTTCGATTCACCCCTCCACTTT
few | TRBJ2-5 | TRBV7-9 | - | CASSLALDQETQYF | TGTGCCAGCAGCTTAGCGCTGGATCAAGAGACCCAGTACTTC
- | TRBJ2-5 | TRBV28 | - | CGIGGVGTQYF | TGTGGTATAGGCGGGGTCGGGACCCAGTACTTC
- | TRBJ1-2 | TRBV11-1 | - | CASSLNRVSGGYTF | TGTGCCAGCAGCCTCAACCGGGTGAGCGGCGGCTACACCTTC
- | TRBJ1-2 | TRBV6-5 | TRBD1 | CASSWDRGPSGYTF | TGTGCCAGCAGTTGGGACAGGGGGCCTAGCGGCTACACCTTC
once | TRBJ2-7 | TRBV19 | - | CASSIPGSSYEQYF | TGTGCCAGTAGTATTCCGGGATCTTCCTACGAGCAGTACTTC
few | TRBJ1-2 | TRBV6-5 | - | CASSYVGLQIDYGYTF | TGTGCCAGCAGTTACGTAGGACTTCAGATAGACTATGGCTACACCTTC
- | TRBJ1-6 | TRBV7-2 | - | CASSLDGNSPLHF | TGTGCCAGCAGCTTGGACGGGAATTCACCCCTCCACTTT
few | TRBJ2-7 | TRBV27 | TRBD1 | CASSLLGQGAYEQYF | TGTGCCAGCAGTTTATTAGGGCAGGGGGCCTACGAGCAGTACTTC
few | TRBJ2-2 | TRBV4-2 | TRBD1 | CASSPGQVRSGELFF | TGTGCCAGCAGCCCGGGACAGGTGCGCTCCGGGGAGCTGTTTTTT
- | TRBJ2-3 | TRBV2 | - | CASRADGDTQYF | TGTGCCAGCAGAGCGGACGGAGATACGCAGTATTTT
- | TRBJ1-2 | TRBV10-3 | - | CAISGTPGKDYGYTF | TGTGCCATCAGTGGGACACCTGGGAAGGACTATGGCTACACCTTC
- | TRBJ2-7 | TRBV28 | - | CASSLQSTYEQYF | TGTGCCAGCAGTCTACAGAGCACCTACGAGCAGTACTTC
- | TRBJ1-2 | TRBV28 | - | CASSPQGDYGYTF | TGTGCCAGCAGTCCCCAGGGAGACTATGGCTACACCTTC
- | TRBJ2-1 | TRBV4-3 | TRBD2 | CASSQDPRTSSYNEQFF | TGCGCCAGCAGCCAAGATCCCCGGACTAGCTCCTACAATGAGCAGTTCTTC